This TCR beta chain was found in a study of T-cell reconstitution after alpha-beta-depleted transplantation in children. Study-wide findings and caveats: Elevated TCRbeta diversity at day 60 was traced, in some patients, to surviving recipient T cells and thymic progenitors. Alpha-beta T cells present about two months after transplant were reported to originate from several hundred expanded graft clones.

Unique molecular identifiers tagged the TCRbeta library. MiXCR was run by TCRdb on the PCR reads, yielding one entry per CDR3 protein. The sample has about 210,000 distinct CDR3 sequences, approximately 17% seen once; the top ten hold just under 45%. This clonotype was counted between two and nine times. Its specificity is not known. The V gene's germline CDR1 is KGHDR and CDR2 SFDVKD. This CDR3 contains 13 residues. After removal of 3 bases from V and 13 bases from J, the junction contained 5 bases not matched to a gene. The TCR sequence derives from a male patient aged 2 to 10 who had a stem cell transplant for acute lymphoblastic leukemia, so the T cells may come from the graft donor. V gene TRBV24-1 combines with J gene TRBJ2-1; 10 nucleotides agree with TRBD1. Material: PBMCs, mostly from graft donor cells, obtained 360 days after TCRalphabeta/CD19-depleted stem cell transplant. The CDR3 DNA reads TGTGCCACCAGTGATAGGGACAGGGGAGGACAGTTCTTC. Protein sequence: CATSDRDRGGQFF.